This passage covers 26 T cell receptor beta chains from one sample sequenced in a study of regulatory T cells in long-lasting Graves disease. Construction of the TCR beta libraries employed iRepertoire HTBI primers in conjunction with Arm-PCR of CDR3 regions. MiXCR, applied by TCRdb to the multiplex PCR reads, yields one record per CDR3 protein. This repertoire shows 450,000 to 650,000 distinct CDR3 sequences, 16% found once; its top ten account for roughly 25%. Time point here: newly diagnosed GD, antithyroid drugs for less than 3 months. Following extraction of RNA from PBMCs, that RNA was used to make the TCR library. This sample was shared with a second study, whose subject was T cells in Graves' hyperthyroidism and ophthalmopathy.

The source material was peripheral blood mononuclear cells (PBMCs), sampled at new diagnosis, from a patient treated with antithyroid drugs. The receptor source for this set is a woman aged 40-60 years with Graves disease.

The chain links TRBV4-1 to TRBJ1-2; D is ambiguous. The CDR3 runs 15 residues. CDR1 and CDR2 (germline): MGHRA, YSYEKL. The ends were cut back, 0 bases at V and 4 bases at J, with 12 bases in the middle. The CDR3 protein is CASSQDFGRLYGYTF. The CDR3 DNA reads TGCGCCAGCAGCCAAGATTTCGGACGGCTCTATGGCTACACCTTC.

This clonotype was counted at least ten times. The chain carries TRBV20-1 and TRBJ2-1; unclear D gene. Germline CDR1 reads DFQATT; CDR2 reads SNEGSKA (reference sequence). This CDR3 spans 15 amino acids. V was shortened by 1 base and J by 2 bases, with 12 bases between the two germline ends. The CDR3 DNA is TGCAGTGCTAGAGGCCTCCTTTTGACCTACAATGAGCAGTTCTTC. Encoded protein: CSARGLLLTYNEQFF.

This clonotype occurred many times. V usage is TRBV3-1 and J usage is TRBJ2-3; D remains unclear. This CDR3 contains 12 residues. Trimming removed 3 bases at V and 4 bases at J, with 5 bases between. Germline assignment: CDR1 LGHDT and CDR2 YNNKEL (reference sequence). DNA for the CDR3: TGTGCCAGCAGCCATCTCGCAGATACGCAGTATTTT. Protein sequence: CASSHLADTQYF.

This clonotype was picked up one time. This chain joins TRBV2 and TRBJ2-5; TRBD2 might be the D (5 bases). This CDR3 is 15 amino acids long. Trimming removed 3 bases at V and 2 bases at J, with 13 bases between. Germline loops: CDR1 SNHLY, CDR2 FYNNEI. The CDR3 DNA follows: TGTGCCAGCAGTGAGGGCAGGCGAGGGCAAGAGACCCAGTACTTC. Translating gives CASSEGRRGQETQYF.

In this sample, this clonotype turned up once. The chain carries TRBV7-9 and TRBJ1-6; possible D gene TRBD1, 5 bases. Germline V gene data show CDR1 as SEHNR and CDR2 as FQNEAQ (reference sequence). The length of the CDR3 is 20 residues. Trimming left V 3 bases short and J 4 bases short, with 25 bases between. The CDR3 region has the DNA TGTGCCAGCAGCTTCCTGGGGGGGGGGACTACCTTCGTGTATAATTCACCCCTCCACTTT. Amino acids: CASSFLGGGTTFVYNSPLHF.

The V and J genes are TRBV11-2 and TRBJ1-2; D is undetermined. The CDR3 totals 16 residues. The germline gives CDR1 SGHAT, CDR2 FQNNGV. Trimming took 1 base from V and 1 from J, leaving 13 bases between them. This chain's CDR3 is CASSLVVPRDNYGYTF. In nucleotides, the CDR3 is TGTGCCAGCAGCTTAGTAGTGCCCCGTGATAACTATGGCTACACCTTC.

The table lists this clonotype with a few counts. The chain has TRBV10-3 and TRBJ2-2, with a tentative D call TRBD1 (7 bases). V lost 10 bases, J lost 6 bases, and 15 bases lay in between. The CDR3 contains 13 residues. In germline, CDR1 is ENHRY, CDR2 SYGVKD. DNA for the CDR3: TGTGCCACAGGCAGGGGGGAGGCCGGGGAGCTGTTTTTT. Translating it yields CATGRGEAGELFF.

The rearrangement uses TRBV3-1 and TRBJ2-1; 8 bases line up with TRBD2. V trimming: 3 bases; J trimming: 14 bases; junction bases outside the gene matches: 15. Germline V lookup: CDR1 LGHDT, CDR2 YNNKEL (reference sequence). The CDR3 totals 15 residues. Here the CDR3 DNA reads TGTGCCAGCAGCCACCTCGAGGGGGGAACTAGCGGTGAGTTCTTC. Amino acid sequence: CASSHLEGGTSGEFF.

This clonotype was seen a handful of times. This sequence joins TRBV20-1 and TRBJ2-1; 15 bases are shared with TRBD2. The CDR3 spans 15 residues. V was pared by 5 bases and J by 8 bases, with 7 bases of the junction left unmatched. Germline V CDR1 and CDR2: DFQATT, SNEGSKA (reference sequence). CDR3 amino acids: CSAGGLAGGPYEQFF. For the CDR3, the DNA is TGCAGTGCTGGCGGACTAGCGGGGGGGCCCTATGAGCAGTTCTTC.

The chain combines TRBV12-3 or TRBV12-4 with TRBJ1-5; TRBD1 matches at 11 bases. CDR3 length: 14 residues. Germline trimming cut 4 bases from V and 6 bases from J; bases unmatched to any gene: 2. The CDR3 sequence is CASSWTGGIQPQHF. The CDR3 nucleotides are TGTGCCAGCAGTTGGACAGGGGGCATTCAGCCCCAGCATTTT.

This chain links TRBV5-1 with TRBJ2-3; D unresolved. Per germline, CDR1 SGHRS and CDR2 YFSETQ. The CDR3 loop spans 14 amino acids. V was cut by 3 bases and J by 1 base, with 9 bases left in between. In nucleotides, the CDR3 is TGCGCCAGCAGCTACCGTCTGCGCACAGATACGCAGTATTTT. Amino acids: CASSYRLRTDTQYF.

The chain has TRBV15 and TRBJ1-5; D gene ambiguous. The germline V and J ends were trimmed by 5 bases and 10 bases, with 15 bases remaining between them. The CDR3 runs to 13 residues. The V gene's germline CDR1 is LNHNV and CDR2 YYDKDF (reference sequence). CDR3 coding DNA: TGTGCCACCAGCGGGGAGGCAATACTTCCCCAGCATTTT. It is translated as CATSGEAILPQHF.

The sample holds many counts of this clonotype. V usage is TRBV20-1 and J usage is TRBJ1-2; D perhaps matches TRBD1 (5 bases). The length of the CDR3 is 12 residues. Trimming pared 7 bases from V and 5 bases from J, leaving 14 bases between. The germline gives CDR1 DFQATT, CDR2 SNEGSKA (reference sequence). In DNA, the CDR3 is TGCAGTGTGGGGGTGGGTGGGTATGGCTACACCTTC. As protein: CSVGVGGYGYTF.

A few counts support this clonotype. The chain links TRBV9 to TRBJ1-6; 7 bases line up with TRBD1. The CDR3 length is 14 residues. V gave up 2 bases and J gave up 9 bases; unmatched junction bases: 5. Germline V gene lookup returns CDR1 SGDLS and CDR2 YYNGEE. CDR3 sequence: CASSVGTVASPLHF. In nucleotides, the CDR3 is TGTGCCAGCAGCGTTGGGACAGTTGCTTCACCCCTCCACTTT.

This clonotype was seen many times. The chain links TRBV7-2 to TRBJ2-2; D possibly corresponds to TRBD2 (6 bases). Trimming removed 4 bases at V and 4 bases at J, with 13 bases between. Germline values: CDR1 SGHTA, CDR2 FQGNSA. The CDR3 is made up of 15 amino acids. In nucleotides, the CDR3 is TGTGCCAGCAGCTCCCGGCGGAGGGGCACCGGGGAGCTGTTTTTT. The encoded protein is CASSSRRRGTGELFF.

The table lists this clonotype with many counts. The chain carries TRBV12-3 or TRBV12-4 and TRBJ2-1, with TRBD2 matching over 7 bases. The trim removed 3 bases at V and 5 bases at J, leaving 7 bases unmatched. The CDR3 covers 15 residues. The CDR3 coding sequence is TGTGCCAGCAGTTTGTGGGGGGGAAGGAACAATGAGCAGTTCTTC. Translation gives CASSLWGGRNNEQFF.

This clonotype was counted at least ten times. The V gene is TRBV10-3, the J gene TRBJ1-1, with TRBD1 as a possible D gene (6 bases). Trimming stripped 4 bases from V and 4 bases from J, with 16 bases between. This CDR3 has 15 amino acids. The V gene's germline CDR1 is ENHRY and CDR2 SYGVKD. CDR3 sequence: CAISVGAGQITEAFF. For the CDR3, the DNA is TGTGCCATCAGTGTGGGGGCCGGTCAGATCACTGAAGCTTTCTTT.

This clonotype has a count of ten or more. This rearrangement joins TRBV2 to TRBJ2-7; 10 nucleotides line up with TRBD1. Trimming at V came to 8 bases and at J to 5 bases, leaving 15 bases not matched to a gene. The CDR3 length is 16 residues. Germline values: CDR1 SNHLY, CDR2 FYNNEI. The CDR3 bases are TGTGCCAGCCCGGGACAGGGGATTCCAAATTTCGACGAGCAGTACTTC. It yields the protein CASPGQGIPNFDEQYF. Drawing the rest from reference TRBV2 and TRBJ2-7, the complete variable domain is EPEVTQTPSHQVTQMGQEVILRCVPISNHLYFYWYRQILGQKVEFLVSFYNNEISEKSEIFDDQFSVERPDGSNFTLKIRSTKLEDSAMYFCASPGQGIPNFDEQYFGPGTRLTVT.

The chain has TRBV10-3 and TRBJ2-1, with a possible D match to TRBD2 (7 bases). CDR3 length: 15 residues. Germline V lookup: CDR1 ENHRY, CDR2 SYGVKD. Trimming shortened V by 6 bases and J by 0 bases, and 12 bases separated the two germline ends. The CDR3 loop is CAISGGRSSYNEQFF. The DNA of the CDR3 is TGTGCCATCAGCGGGGGGCGGAGCTCCTACAATGAGCAGTTCTTC.

This clonotype was found many times. The chain links TRBV30 to TRBJ2-1; D might be TRBD1 (6 bases). The CDR3 runs 13 residues. Looked up from germline, CDR1 is GTSNPN and CDR2 is SVGIG (reference sequence). The ends were cut back, 7 bases at V and 3 bases at J, with 13 bases in the middle. CDR3 in amino acids: CALGGTLYNEQFF. The CDR3 DNA is TGTGCCTTGGGTGGGACACTCTACAATGAGCAGTTCTTC.

This clonotype was observed many times. The V gene is TRBV7-8, the J gene TRBJ1-6; 10 bases line up with TRBD1. J lost 10 bases, V lost 4 bases, and 7 bases had no gene match. This CDR3 region has 15 residues. Per the germline V gene, CDR1 is SGHVS and CDR2 is FQNEAQ. In DNA form, the CDR3 reads TGTGCCAGCAGCTACGGGACAGGGGATCGATCACCCCTCCACTTT. As protein: CASSYGTGDRSPLHF.

This clonotype was recorded a few times. This chain links TRBV5-1 with TRBJ1-1; D is undetermined. Trimming cost V 0 bases and J 3 bases, with 12 bases left between them. The germline V gene has CDR1 SGHRS and CDR2 YFSETQ. There are 15 residues in the CDR3. The CDR3 bases are TGCGCCAGCAGCTTGGGAGGAGGGAGGTACACTGAAGCTTTCTTT. Translating gives CASSLGGGRYTEAFF.

This clonotype was picked up a small number of times. The rearrangement uses TRBV2 and TRBJ1-1; D ambiguous. Trimming cost V 5 bases and J 6 bases, with 10 bases left between them. Germline-derived CDR1 and CDR2 are SNHLY and FYNNEI. There are 12 residues in the CDR3. The chain's CDR3 is CASSFSVPEAFF. The DNA of the CDR3 is TGTGCCAGCAGTTTTTCCGTCCCTGAAGCTTTCTTT.

This clonotype was counted many times. The V gene is TRBV18, the J gene TRBJ2-2; D gene uncertain. The V gene lost 0 bases and the J gene lost 4 bases, with 6 bases spanning the gap. This CDR3 has 14 amino acids. The germline V gene has CDR1 KGHSH and CDR2 LQKENI. Here the CDR3 reads CASSPPFGTGELFF. In nucleotides, the CDR3 is TGTGCCAGCTCACCACCCTTTGGCACCGGGGAGCTGTTTTTT.

This clonotype has ten or more counts. The chain combines TRBV12-3 or TRBV12-4 with TRBJ1-3, with a tentative D call TRBD1 (5 bases). The CDR3 runs to 17 residues. Trimming stripped 6 bases from V and 0 bases from J, with 18 bases between. DNA for the CDR3: TGTGCCAGCAGCCAGCAGCTGTGGGGGGTCTCTGGAAACACCATATATTTT. It encodes CASSQQLWGVSGNTIYF.

This clonotype was detected many times. V gene TRBV11-2 combines with J gene TRBJ1-1; D possibly corresponds to TRBD1 (6 bases). Deletions cut 3 bases from V and 4 bases from J, with 21 bases between. The CDR3 totals 17 residues. Germline V gives CDR1 SGHAT, CDR2 FQNNGV. The chain's CDR3 is CASSFLLSWGQTTEAFF. The DNA for the CDR3 is TGTGCCAGCAGCTTTCTGTTAAGTTGGGGGCAGACCACTGAAGCTTTCTTT.